The 21 T cell receptor beta chains below were found in one sample sequenced in a study of blood T cell repertoires in COVID-19. Sequencing was performed with immunoSEQ multiplex PCR; in TCRdb, only in-frame clones are kept and a portion is missing. The profile shows roughly 250,000 clones, approximately 80% of them singletons. The sequenced material came from peripheral blood. The source is a woman aged 70-85 years with acute or convalescent COVID-19.

The gene calls are TRBV6-1 and TRBJ2-7, with a possible D match to TRBD1 (6 bases). V gave up 2 bases and J gave up 6 bases, with 14 bases separating them. CDR3 length: 14 residues. From germline, CDR1 is MNHNS and CDR2 SASEGT. The CDR3 sequence is CASSELQGNAEQYF. Here the CDR3 DNA reads TGTGCCAGCAGTGAATTACAGGGAAACGCCGAGCAGTACTTC.

The chain links TRBV3-1 (or the pseudogene TRBV3-2) to TRBJ2-3, with TRBD2 matching 7 bases. This CDR3 is 18 amino acids long. The germline CDR1 and CDR2 sequences are LGHDT and YNNKEL (reference sequence). The trim removed 4 bases at V and 1 base at J, leaving 14 bases unmatched. The CDR3 is CASSLGKGGGARTDTQYF. The DNA of the CDR3 is TGTGCCAGCAGCCTCGGGAAGGGCGGGGGAGCTCGCACAGATACGCAGTATTTT.

This chain connects TRBV7-2 to TRBJ1-6, with D perhaps matching TRBD1 (6 bases). The germline gives CDR1 SGHTA, CDR2 FQGNSA. Trimming pared 2 bases from V and 7 bases from J, leaving 9 bases between. The CDR3 contains 14 residues. This chain's CDR3 is CASSLSRGNSPLHF. The CDR3 DNA reads TGTGCCAGCAGCTTAAGCAGGGGAAATTCACCCCTCCACTTT.

This chain joins TRBV5-1 and TRBJ2-5; 7 nucleotides agree with TRBD1. CDR1 is SGHRS, CDR2 YFSETQ, per germline. The CDR3 spans 14 residues. After removal of 3 bases from V and 2 bases from J, the junction contained 4 bases not matched to a gene. In DNA, the CDR3 is TGCGCCAGCAGCTGGGGACAGTTACAAGAGACCCAGTACTTC. Residues: CASSWGQLQETQYF.

The J gene is TRBJ2-5, the V gene TRBV19, with 8 bases fitting TRBD1. Trimming took 2 bases from V and 5 from J; bases not matched to a gene: 4. The length of the CDR3 is 14 residues. Germline CDR1 is LNHDA and CDR2 is SQIVND (reference sequence). CDR3 bases: TGTGCCAGTAGTATACAGGGGGCCTGGGAGACCCAGTACTTC. Translation: CASSIQGAWETQYF.

The chain employs TRBV10-1 and TRBJ2-2; 9 bases match TRBD1. Germline V CDR1 and CDR2: WNHNN, SYGVQD (reference sequence). V trimming: 2 bases; J trimming: 7 bases; junction bases outside the gene matches: 8. The CDR3 contains 16 residues. The CDR3 coding sequence is TGCGCCAGCAGTGAGCCGGGACAGGGCCTTCACGGGGAGCTGTTTTTT. This sequence encodes CASSEPGQGLHGELFF.

This chain uses TRBV5-6 with TRBJ2-3; D unclear. Trimming cost V 0 bases and J 4 bases, with 6 bases left between them. CDR1 SGHDT and CDR2 YYEEEE come from the germline V gene. The length of the CDR3 is 13 residues. The DNA of the CDR3 is TGTGCCAGCAGCTTGGCAGGCTCAGATACGCAGTATTTT. It translates to CASSLAGSDTQYF.

This chain joins TRBV10-3 and TRBJ1-2; a possible D gene is TRBD1 (6 bases). This CDR3 is 13 amino acids long. Trimming pared 8 bases from V and 0 bases from J, leaving 10 bases between. Germline loops: CDR1 ENHRY, CDR2 SYGVKD. DNA of the CDR3: TGTGCCATCGGACAGCCGCCTAACTATGGCTACACCTTC. Its protein is CAIGQPPNYGYTF.

The chain recombines TRBV12-3 or TRBV12-4 with TRBJ1-1; 8 bases agree with TRBD1. V lost 10 bases and J lost 0; bases outside the gene matches: 4. The CDR3 runs 13 residues. Here the CDR3 reads CATQGALNTEAFF. DNA for the CDR3: TGTGCCACCCAGGGGGCCCTGAACACTGAAGCTTTCTTT.

The chain employs TRBV3-1 (or the pseudogene TRBV3-2) and TRBJ1-1; 8 nucleotides line up with TRBD1. Germline V gene data show CDR1 as LGHDT and CDR2 as YNNKEL (reference sequence). The CDR3 is 15 amino acids. After removal of 4 bases from V and 5 bases from J, the junction contained 9 bases not matched to a gene. In nucleotides, the CDR3 is TGTGCCAGCAGCCGGCAGGGGGCGTTAGGTACTGAAGCTTTCTTT. This encodes CASSRQGALGTEAFF.

This clone was detected a few times. The junction differs from germline at one of its ends, possibly a read error. This sequence joins TRBV7-7 and TRBJ2-3; D not certain. The CDR3 is made up of 16 amino acids. Germline-derived CDR1 and CDR2 are SSHAT and FNYEAQ (reference sequence). The CDR3 DNA sequence: TGTGCTAGCAGCTTAGGTGCAGGTACTAGCACAGATACGCAGTATTTT. It encodes CASSLGAGTSTDTQYF.

The chain employs TRBV7-2 and TRBJ1-3; TRBD1 matches 7 bases. Germline V gene sequence: CDR1 SGHTA, CDR2 FQGNSA. With V trimmed by 5 bases and J by 4 bases, 11 bases remained unmatched. The CDR3 has 16 residues. Here the CDR3 reads CASSPSPGTEGNTIYF. DNA of the CDR3: TGTGCCAGCAGCCCGTCCCCCGGGACAGAAGGAAACACCATATATTTT.

The chain uses TRBV19 and TRBJ1-4; 7 nucleotides agree with TRBD1. CDR1 LNHDA and CDR2 SQIVND come from the germline V gene (reference sequence). V lost 8 bases to trimming and J lost 7 bases; unmatched junction nucleotides: 10. This CDR3 contains 14 residues. CDR3 in DNA: TGTGCCAGTCGTAACGACAGGGCATCTGAAAAACTGTTTTTT. Translating gives CASRNDRASEKLFF.

Only a few counts were recorded for this clone. The chain combines TRBV7-9 with TRBJ2-1; 8 bases agree with TRBD2. The CDR3 has 16 residues. CDR1 is SEHNR, CDR2 FQNEAQ, per germline (reference sequence). V dropped 5 bases and J dropped 3; count of bases not matched to a gene: 9. For the CDR3, the DNA is TGTGCCAGCAGCCACTCCGGGACTAGAAACTACAATGAGCAGTTCTTC. Its translation is CASSHSGTRNYNEQFF. Looking up the rest from reference TRBV7-9 and TRBJ2-1 gives the full variable domain: DTGVSQNPRHKITKRGQNVTFRCDPISEHNRLYWYRQTLGQGPEFLTYFQNEAQLEKSRLLSDRFSAERPKGSFSTLEIQRTEQGDSAMYLCASSHSGTRNYNEQFFGPGTRLTVL.

J is TRBJ2-1 and V is TRBV28, with D perhaps matching TRBD2 (7 bases). Germline V CDR1 and CDR2: MDHEN, SYDVKM. The CDR3 totals 15 residues. V was pared by 2 bases and J by 9 bases, with 17 bases between. CDR3 bases: TGTGCCAGCAGTTTACCAGGGCCGGGGGGCAGTGAGCAGTTCTTC. This sequence encodes CASSLPGPGGSEQFF.

This clone turned up a few times. The rearrangement links TRBV10-1 to TRBJ1-1; a weak D match, TRBD1 (6 bases). Trimming pared 0 bases from V and 4 bases from J, leaving 9 bases between. This CDR3 is built from 14 residues. Germline V CDR1 and CDR2: WNHNN, SYGVQD (reference sequence). The CDR3 loop is CASSESGGSTEAFF. The CDR3 DNA is TGCGCCAGCAGTGAGTCAGGGGGAAGCACTGAAGCTTTCTTT.

Worth noting for this clone: One end of the junction is discordant with germline, which a read error may explain. This sequence joins TRBV9 and TRBJ1-4; possibly TRBD1 for D (6 bases). The CDR3 runs to 15 residues. Germline-derived CDR1 and CDR2 are SGDLS and YYNGEE. For the CDR3, the DNA is TGTGCCAGCAGCACCCGAGCAAACAGGGCTGAAAACCTGTTTTTT. Its protein is CASSTRANRAENLFF.

The V gene is TRBV29-1, the J gene TRBJ1-1; a possible D gene is TRBD1 (6 bases). Trimming removed 3 bases at V and 1 base at J, with 12 bases between. This CDR3 comprises 14 residues. Germline assignment: CDR1 SQVTM and CDR2 ANQGSEA. The CDR3 nucleotides read TGCAGCGTTGAGCCGGCAGGGGCGAACACTGAAGCTTTCTTT. This sequence encodes CSVEPAGANTEAFF.

The rearrangement uses TRBV18 and TRBJ1-1; D is uncertain. Germline V gene lookup returns CDR1 KGHSH and CDR2 LQKENI. This CDR3 contains 14 residues. V lost 1 base to trimming and J lost 7 bases, with 13 bases between them. The CDR3 coding sequence is TGTGCCAGCTCACCACAGAGGGAATCAGTTGAAGCTTTCTTT. Translated: CASSPQRESVEAFF.

This clone was detected a few times. The chain couples TRBV6-1 to TRBJ2-5; 10 nucleotides agree with TRBD1. The CDR3 consists of 17 residues. The germline V gene has CDR1 MNHNS and CDR2 SASEGT. V lost 4 bases, J lost 3 bases, and 11 bases stayed unmatched. In nucleotides, the CDR3 is TGTGCCAGCAGTGGACCCCGGGACAGGGGCTTGGAAGAGACCCAGTACTTC. Its translation: CASSGPRDRGLEETQYF.

The chain joins TRBV3-1 (or the pseudogene TRBV3-2) to TRBJ2-5; 9 nucleotides align to TRBD2. The germline V gene has CDR1 LGHDT and CDR2 YNNKEL (reference sequence). The V gene end was trimmed by 2 bases and the J gene end by 5 bases; junction bases not matched to a gene: 9. The CDR3 is 16 amino acids. For the CDR3, the DNA is TGTGCCAGCAGCCAACTTAGCGGGGGTCGAGGTGAGACCCAGTACTTC. This encodes CASSQLSGGRGETQYF.